Below, 10 T cell receptor beta chains from the same sample are listed, as sequenced in a study of shared T cell receptors in the human thymus (dated by TCRdb to the early 2020s). The receptor library was made with the immunoSEQ multiplex PCR assay. TCRdb provides this immuneACCESS table in a form limited to in-frame rearrangements. Some clones are lacking; in checked studies, under half of them reflect an unresolved V gene, and why the rest are absent is not known. Within this sample are about 400,000 clones, with 85% to 95% of them counted one time only. Together, the top ten hold roughly 0.02% of the sample. What was sequenced was thymocytes. The receptors stem from a human donor.

The chain combines TRBV27 with TRBJ2-2; 16 bases map to TRBD2. The V gene end was trimmed by 5 bases and the J gene end by 2 bases; junction bases not matched to a gene: 14. Per the germline V gene, CDR1 is MNHEY and CDR2 is SMNVEV (reference sequence). The CDR3 covers 21 residues. In DNA form, the CDR3 reads TGTGCCAGCAGTCCGACAGGGTTGGGACTAGCGGGAGGGCCTAACACCGGGGAGCTGTTTTTT. This encodes CASSPTGLGLAGGPNTGELFF.

V and J are TRBV27 and TRBJ1-5, with D maybe TRBD1 (6 bases). Germline V lookup: CDR1 MNHEY, CDR2 SMNVEV (reference sequence). Trimming stripped 6 bases from V and 6 bases from J, with 18 bases between. The CDR3 has 15 amino acids. This CDR3 reads CASSHHHRVGQPQHF. The CDR3 nucleotides are TGTGCCAGCAGCCACCATCACAGGGTTGGTCAGCCCCAGCATTTT.

The chain joins TRBV7-8 to TRBJ1-5, with TRBD1 matching 7 bases. The trim removed 4 bases at V and 6 bases at J, leaving 12 bases unmatched. CDR3 length equals 16 residues. Germline CDR1 and CDR2: SGHVS and FQNEAQ. The CDR3 here is CASSSSGTVFSQPQHF. The CDR3 region has the DNA TGTGCCAGCAGCTCCTCCGGGACAGTTTTTAGTCAGCCCCAGCATTTT.

V and J are TRBV11-2 and TRBJ2-3; 14 positions match TRBD2. Germline-derived CDR1 and CDR2 are SGHAT and FQNNGV. V lost 4 bases to trimming and J lost 8 bases; unmatched junction nucleotides: 8. The CDR3 length is 16 residues. The CDR3 bases are TGTGCCAGCAGCTCAACCCGGACTAGCGGGAGGTCTACGCAGTATTTT. Its protein is CASSSTRTSGRSTQYF.

The chain uses TRBV4-2 and TRBJ2-5; 7 bases map to TRBD2. This CDR3 contains 16 residues. Germline CDR1 reads LGHNA; CDR2 reads YNFKEQ. The junction had 16 bases not matched to a gene; V was cut back by 5 bases and J by 7 bases. The CDR3 bases are TGTGCCAGCAGCTACTCTAGCGGCTTTTCTCCTTCGACCCAGTACTTC. The encoded protein is CASSYSSGFSPSTQYF.

The rearrangement joins TRBV5-5 to TRBJ2-7, with D unresolved. The CDR3 extends over 15 amino acids. The germline CDR1 and CDR2 sequences are SGHKS and YYEKEE (reference sequence). The germline V and J ends were trimmed by 0 bases and 2 bases, with 12 bases remaining between them. CDR3: CASSLEAPSPYEQYF. CDR3 DNA sequence: TGTGCCAGCAGCTTGGAGGCACCCAGCCCCTACGAGCAGTACTTC.

This rearrangement joins TRBV1 to TRBJ2-3; the table assigns TRBD2, which was not confirmed against the DNA. TRBV1 corresponds to a pseudogene. This CDR3 is 17 amino acids long. CDR3 sequence (DNA): TGCACCAGCAGCCAAGACCCCGGGAGGCCTAGCACAGATACGCAGTATTTT. Translation gives CTSSQDPGRPSTDTQYF.

The gene calls are TRBV5-1 and TRBJ2-1; 9 bases line up with TRBD2. Germline-derived CDR1 and CDR2 are SGHRS and YFSETQ. The CDR3 has 15 residues. The trim removed 5 bases at V and 6 bases at J, leaving 9 bases unmatched. The chain's CDR3 is CASSLAGGLRNEQFF. The CDR3 region has the DNA TGCGCCAGCAGTCTGGCGGGAGGGCTACGCAATGAGCAGTTCTTC.

This chain joins TRBV7-2 and TRBJ2-3; D call uncertain. Trimming pared 3 bases from V and 0 bases from J, leaving 13 bases between. In germline, CDR1 is SGHTA, CDR2 FQGNSA. The CDR3 consists of 16 residues. The CDR3 DNA reads TGTGCCAGCAGCTTTTCGGGTAGTGCTAGCACAGATACGCAGTATTTT. It encodes CASSFSGSASTDTQYF.

The chain couples TRBV5-5 to TRBJ1-3, with D tentatively TRBD1 (6 bases). The CDR3 is 18 amino acids. V was clipped by 4 bases and J by 1 base, with 21 bases between them. Germline V gene data show CDR1 as SGHKS and CDR2 as YYEKEE (reference sequence). For the CDR3, the DNA is TGTGCCAGCAGCAGCCGGGACATAGGCCCGATATCTGGAAACACCATATATTTT. Translation: CASSSRDIGPISGNTIYF.